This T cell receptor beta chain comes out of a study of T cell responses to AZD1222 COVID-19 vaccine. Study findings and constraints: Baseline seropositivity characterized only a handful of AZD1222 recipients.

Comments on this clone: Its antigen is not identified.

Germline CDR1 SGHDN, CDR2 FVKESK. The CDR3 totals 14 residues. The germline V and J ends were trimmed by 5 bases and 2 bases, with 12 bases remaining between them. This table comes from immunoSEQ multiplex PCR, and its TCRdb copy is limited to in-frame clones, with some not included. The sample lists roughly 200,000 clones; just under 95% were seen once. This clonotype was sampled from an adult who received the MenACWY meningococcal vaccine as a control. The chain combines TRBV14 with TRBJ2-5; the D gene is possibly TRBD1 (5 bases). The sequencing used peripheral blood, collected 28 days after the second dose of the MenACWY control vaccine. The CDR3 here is CASSKGYKQETQYF. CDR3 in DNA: TGTGCCAGCAGCAAGGGGTACAAGCAAGAGACCCAGTACTTC. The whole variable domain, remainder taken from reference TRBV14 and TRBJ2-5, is EAGVTQFPSHSVIEKGQTVTLRCDPISGHDNLYWYRRVMGKEIKFLLHFVKESKQDESGMPNNRFLAERTGGTYSTLKVQPAELEDSGVYFCASSKGYKQETQYFGPGTRLLVL.